A selection of T cell receptor beta chains follows, all from one sample in a study of T cell clonotyping in hematopoietic cell transplantation. Method: immunoSEQ multiplex PCR; TCRdb's copy keeps in-frame clones and lacks some. This table holds more than 8,000 clones, approximately 84% found once. Specimen: peripheral blood mononuclear cells, collected before stem cell transplant. The source of these receptors is an older woman with acute myeloid leukemia. Some clones in this sample may be carry-over from other donors' samples. The CDR3 runs from the conserved cysteine through the conserved F or W. A D gene is named only where the DNA matches it firmly. The size field is filled for only some rows; it gives once, few, many or a size class.

TRBJ1-2 TRBV6-4 once - CASSDGTNYGYTF TGTGCCAGCAGTGATGGTACTAACTATGGCTACACCTTC
TRBJ1-3 TRBV27 - TRBD1 CASSPQGGSGNTIYF TGTGCCAGCAGCCCACAGGGGGGCTCTGGAAACACCATATATTTT
TRBJ1-1 TRBV6-5 - - CASSSLYEAFF TGTGCCAGCAGTTCCTTATATGAAGCTTTCTTT
TRBJ1-1 TRBV7-2 - TRBD1 CASSFAGTGTEAFF TGTGCCAGCAGCTTCGCCGGGACAGGCACTGAAGCTTTCTTT
TRBJ1-2 TRBV7-3 - - CASSLIPDRFYGYTF TGTGCCAGCAGCTTAATCCCGGACAGATTTTATGGCTACACCTTC
TRBJ1-5 TRBV19 - - CASSIIQQTNQPQHF TGTGCCAGTAGTATAATCCAACAGACTAATCAGCCCCAGCATTTT
TRBJ2-5 TRBV10-3 - - CAISGPGIETQYF TGTGCCATCAGTGGTCCGGGGATCGAGACCCAGTACTTC
TRBJ2-3 TRBV6-5 - TRBD2 CASSYGVLAGGHTQYF TGTGCCAGCAGTTACGGGGTACTAGCGGGAGGACATACGCAGTATTTT
TRBJ2-7 TRBV10-2 - - CASSPGRRYIYEQYF TGCGCCAGCAGCCCGGGACGCAGGTACATCTACGAGCAGTACTTC
TRBJ2-7 TRBV7-2 - TRBD1 CASSTMGQIYEQYF TGTGCCAGCAGCACAATGGGACAGATCTACGAGCAGTACTTC
TRBJ2-3 TRBV7-8 - - CASSLLPGTDTQYF TGTGCCAGCAGCTTACTTCCGGGCACAGATACGCAGTATTTT
TRBJ1-5 TRBV28 - - CASNREGSVQPQHF TGTGCCAGCAATAGGGAAGGGTCGGTTCAGCCCCAGCATTTT
TRBJ2-4 TRBV30 - - CAWSTRQGGNIQYF TGTGCCTGGAGTACCCGGCAGGGAGGTAACATTCAGTACTTC
TRBJ2-7 TRBV11-3 few - CASSLAPGPYEQYF TGTGCCAGCAGCTTAGCTCCAGGCCCCTACGAGCAGTACTTC
TRBJ2-5 TRBV19 - - CASSIDRGRRETQYF TGTGCCAGTAGTATAGATCGGGGGAGGCGAGAGACCCAGTACTTC
TRBJ2-1 TRBV29-1 - TRBD2 CSVLPVRAGPSNEQFF TGCAGCGTTTTGCCCGTTAGAGCGGGGCCTTCCAATGAGCAGTTCTTC
TRBJ1-4 TRBV11-2 - - CASSLWAGTVNEKLFF TGTGCCAGCAGCTTGTGGGCCGGGACCGTGAATGAAAAACTGTTTTTT
TRBJ2-1 TRBV11-2 - - CASSSAQLLYNEQFF TGTGCCAGCAGCTCGGCTCAGCTACTCTACAATGAGCAGTTCTTC
TRBJ2-4 TRBV19 once - CASRGQSWGDIQYF TGTGCCAGTAGGGGACAGTCCTGGGGGGACATTCAGTACTTC
TRBJ2-7 TRBV5-8 - - CASSSVGGLSPLEQYF TGTGCCAGCAGCTCTGTTGGGGGCCTAAGCCCTCTCGAGCAGTACTTC
TRBJ2-1 TRBV27 - TRBD1 CASSYGQGSYNEQFF TGTGCCAGCAGCTACGGACAGGGGTCCTACAATGAGCAGTTCTTC
TRBJ2-7 TRBV7-9 - - CASSPPTYEQYF TGTGCCAGCAGCCCCCCAACCTACGAGCAGTACTTC
TRBJ1-1 TRBV27 - - CASSFGLMNTEAFF TGTGCCAGCAGTTTCGGCCTGATGAACACTGAAGCTTTCTTT
TRBJ2-1 TRBV29-1 - - CSVGTLYNEQFF TGCAGCGTAGGGACGTTATACAATGAGCAGTTCTTC
TRBJ1-1 TRBV29-1 few - CSVVMTSTEAFF TGCAGCGTTGTGATGACAAGCACTGAAGCTTTCTTT
TRBJ2-3 TRBV30 - TRBD1 CAWSARDRGTDTQYF TGTGCCTGGAGTGCCCGGGACAGGGGCACAGATACGCAGTATTTT
TRBJ1-2 TRBV30 once - CAWRQGGGGYTF TGTGCCTGGAGACAGGGTGGGGGAGGCTACACCTTC
TRBJ2-5 TRBV11-2 - TRBD1 CASSTQTGLVGTQYF TGTGCCAGCAGCACCCAGACAGGGTTGGTTGGTACCCAGTACTTC
TRBJ2-1 TRBV28 - - CASQGLTSYNEQFF TGTGCCAGCCAGGGGCTTACCTCCTACAATGAGCAGTTCTTC
TRBJ1-1 TRBV2 - TRBD1 CASSGGQGMGTEAFF TGTGCCAGCAGTGGGGGACAGGGTATGGGAACTGAAGCTTTCTTT
TRBJ1-2 TRBV4-1 few - CASSPGVGYTF TGCGCCAGCAGCCCAGGGGTAGGCTACACCTTC
TRBJ1-5 TRBV28 - TRBD1 CASRTGTGNQPQHF TGTGCCAGCAGAACCGGGACAGGGAATCAGCCCCAGCATTTT
TRBJ1-1 TRBV10-3 - TRBD1 CAISSGQGREAFF TGTGCCATCAGTTCCGGACAGGGCCGGGAAGCTTTCTTT
TRBJ2-5 TRBV11-3 - TRBD2 CASSHGGLSGRAWTQYF TGTGCCAGCAGCCACGGGGGCCTTAGCGGGAGGGCCTGGACCCAGTACTTC
TRBJ2-7 TRBV7-9 once - CASSRRSSGYEQYF TGTGCCAGCAGCCGCAGGAGTAGCGGTTACGAGCAGTACTTC
TRBJ2-3 TRBV10-3 - - CATLSGTDTQYF TGTGCCACCCTGAGCGGCACAGATACGCAGTATTTT
TRBJ2-7 TRBV5-4 once - CASSLGIPIRRNYEQYF TGTGCCAGCAGCTTGGGTATCCCAATCAGGAGGAACTACGAGCAGTACTTC
TRBJ2-7 TRBV7-9 few - CASRGGPLEQYF TGTGCCAGCAGGGGGGGGCCCCTCGAGCAGTACTTC
TRBJ2-7 TRBV30 - TRBD1 CAREGIGGQGQYF TGTGCCCGGGAAGGTATAGGGGGCCAGGGGCAGTACTTC
TRBJ1-4 TRBV7-2 - TRBD1 CASSLTGVREKLFF TGTGCCAGCAGTTTAACAGGGGTACGGGAAAAACTGTTTTTT
TRBJ1-2 TRBV28 few - CASTGPNYGYTF TGTGCCAGCACGGGCCCGAACTATGGCTACACCTTC
TRBJ1-6 TRBV7-9 - - CASSLLASPLHF TGTGCCAGCAGCTTATTGGCTTCACCCCTCCACTTT
TRBJ2-3 TRBV27 - - CASSSPALSHQGTDTQYF TGTGCCAGCAGCTCCCCGGCCTTAAGCCATCAAGGCACAGATACGCAGTATTTT
TRBJ2-7 TRBV27 - - CASSPGASYEQYF TGTGCCAGCAGCCCAGGGGCCAGCTACGAGCAGTACTTC
TRBJ2-3 TRBV11-2 - TRBD2 CASSGGTSGRSDTQYF TGTGCCAGCAGTGGGGGGACTAGCGGGAGATCAGATACGCAGTATTTT
TRBJ2-4 TRBV19 - - CASSIEPGHSNIQYF TGTGCCAGTAGTATAGAGCCGGGCCACTCAAACATTCAGTACTTC
TRBJ2-1 TRBV5-4 - - CASPHACGTDTLCSYNEQFF TGTGCCAGCCCACATGCGTGTGGGACTGACACACTCTGCTCCTACAATGAGCAGTTCTTC
TRBJ1-2 TRBV6-5 once TRBD1 CASSSSGTGWNGYTF TGTGCCAGCAGTTCCTCTGGGACAGGGTGGAATGGCTACACCTTC
TRBJ2-1 TRBV27 - - CASSLSNGYNEQFF TGTGCCAGCAGTTTATCGAACGGATACAATGAGCAGTTCTTC
TRBJ2-1 TRBV4-2 - - CASRDWFQQFF TGTGCCAGCAGGGACTGGTTCCAGCAGTTCTTC